A single T cell receptor beta chain is shown here with its context. Antigen unknown. Other DNA sequences in this specimen translate into the identical CDR3. Germline V gene lookup returns CDR1 MNHNS and CDR2 SASEGT. The CDR3 length is 14 residues. Trimming removed 8 bases from V and 6 bases from J, with 14 bases in between. Sequencing was performed with immunoSEQ multiplex PCR; in TCRdb, only in-frame clones are kept and a portion is missing. Among fewer than 90,000 clones, 94% were seen once, and the ten largest hold approximately 0.2%. The data derive from a study of graft-versus-host responses after intestinal transplantation. Study information: Recipients obtained multivisceral, liver-intestinal, or isolated intestinal transplants. Uniformly, recipients were administered anti-thymocyte globulin induction with subsequent tacrolimus and steroids for two to three years.

The study, taken as a whole, reports: Across patients carrying graft-donor T cell macrochimerism, allografts held high graft-versus-host to host-versus-graft clonal ratios.

The receptor's source is a human donor who was the organ donor for an intestinal transplant. Material: unstimulated CD4+ T cells sorted from spleen or lymph node cells, obtained before transplant. This chain joins TRBV6-1 and TRBJ1-6, with D maybe TRBD1 (6 bases). The CDR3 region has the DNA TGTGCCAGCGGGCCACAGGGAAGTAATTCACCCCTCCACTTT. Amino acids: CASGPQGSNSPLHF.